The 7 T cell receptor beta chains below were found in one sample sequenced in a study of T cell responses to AZD1222 COVID-19 vaccine. Only in-frame clones appear in the TCRdb table, and some are missing; sequencing was by immunoSEQ multiplex PCR. This sample yields about 140,000 clones, of which approximately 94% are seen a single time; more than 8.5% belongs to the top ten. This material consisted of peripheral blood, taken on day 0 of AZD1222 vaccination. Every receptor here comes from an adult in good health.

The V and J genes are TRBV5-4 and TRBJ2-7; D unclear. The germline V gene has CDR1 SGHNT and CDR2 YYREEE (reference sequence). The CDR3 runs to 16 residues. V was clipped by 0 bases and J by 3 bases, with 16 bases between them. CDR3 sequence: CASSLEVGGSYYEQYF. The CDR3, as DNA: TGTGCCAGCAGCTTGGAAGTGGGCGGTTCCTACTACGAGCAGTACTTC.

The chain has TRBV2 and TRBJ1-2, with 7 positions matching TRBD1. This CDR3 has 14 residues. Unmatched junction bases numbered 9, after V lost 4 bases and J lost 7 bases. Germline V CDR1 and CDR2: SNHLY, FYNNEI. CDR3 region: CASSARGTESGYTF. The DNA of the CDR3 is TGTGCCAGCAGTGCCCGGGGGACAGAGAGTGGCTACACCTTC.

The chain joins TRBV5-1 to TRBJ2-2, with TRBD1 as a possible D gene (5 bases). Germline V gene sequence: CDR1 SGHRS, CDR2 YFSETQ. This CDR3 is built from 15 residues. V was pared by 4 bases and J by 2 bases, with 12 bases between. In DNA form, the CDR3 reads TGCGCCAGCAGCCCAGGGTTTTCCAACACCGGGGAGCTGTTTTTT. Translating it yields CASSPGFSNTGELFF. Looking up the rest from reference TRBV5-1 and TRBJ2-2 gives the full variable domain: KAGVTQTPRYLIKTRGQQVTLSCSPISGHRSVSWYQQTPGQGLQFLFEYFSETQRNKGNFPGRFSGRQFSNSRSEMNVSTLELGDSALYLCASSPGFSNTGELFFGEGSRLTVL.

This chain joins TRBV1 and TRBJ1-1. TRBV1 is assigned pseudogene status. CDR3 length equals 20 residues. CDR3 in amino acids: CTSSQEYNGGRGRGNTEAFF. The CDR3 bases are TGCACCAGCAGCCAAGAGTATAATGGGGGTCGTGGCCGAGGGAACACTGAAGCTTTCTTT.

The chain recombines TRBV4-1 with TRBJ1-2; possible D gene TRBD1, 6 bases. The CDR3 extends over 15 amino acids. The V end lost 0 bases, the J end lost 6 bases, and 14 bases lay between the germline ends. Germline V gene data show CDR1 as MGHRA and CDR2 as YSYEKL. CDR3 bases: TGCGCCAGCAGCCAAGATCGCGCGGGGGCAGATGGCTACACCTTC. Its protein product is CASSQDRAGADGYTF.

The rearrangement uses TRBV5-8 and TRBJ2-1; D might be TRBD2 (6 bases). The ends were cut back, 2 bases at V and 5 bases at J, with 11 bases in the middle. Germline V CDR1 and CDR2: SGHTS, YDEGEE. This CDR3 is built from 14 residues. CDR3 DNA sequence: TGTGCCAGCAGCTTTCAAGGGACTCACAATGAGCAGTTCTTC. Amino acids: CASSFQGTHNEQFF.

V and J are TRBV5-8 and TRBJ1-5; D unclear. This CDR3 has 17 amino acids. Trimming took off 4 bases at V and 0 bases at J, with 17 bases between the two ends. CDR1 SGHTS and CDR2 YDEGEE come from the germline V gene. CDR3 amino acids: CASSRVGSFFSNQPQHF. CDR3 DNA sequence: TGTGCCAGCAGCCGTGTAGGGAGCTTCTTTAGCAATCAGCCCCAGCATTTT.